Shown below are 11 T cell receptor beta chains from a single sample sequenced in a study of blood T cell repertoires in COVID-19. Profiling relied on immunoSEQ multiplex PCR, and the TCRdb table lists in-frame clones only, not all of them. The sample has 50,000 to 55,000 clones, more than 80% seen once. Sequenced material: peripheral blood. Receptors originate from a man in his 60s with acute or convalescent COVID-19.

The CDR3, as DNA: TGTGCCAGCAGTGGGACGGGGAGGACCGGGGAGCTGTTTTTT. Translation: CASSGTGRTGELFF. This chain joins TRBV6-4 and TRBJ2-2, with D possibly matching TRBD2 (6 bases). V lost 4 bases, J lost 5 bases, and 11 bases lay in between. The CDR3 spans 14 residues. The V gene's germline CDR1 is MRHNA and CDR2 SNTAGT.

The chain uses TRBV3-1 (or the pseudogene TRBV3-2) and TRBJ1-4, with a weak D call TRBD1 (6 bases). The germline CDR1 and CDR2 sequences are LGHDT and YNNKEL (reference sequence). With 4 bases removed from V and 1 base from J, the gap between germline ends came to 7 bases. The CDR3 loop spans 14 amino acids. The CDR3 loop is CASSRGLTNEKLFF. In nucleotides, the CDR3 is TGTGCCAGCAGCCGGGGGCTAACTAATGAAAAACTGTTTTTT.

V and J are TRBV9 and TRBJ1-1; 11 bases map to TRBD1. Germline CDR1 SGDLS, CDR2 YYNGEE. Trimming took 3 bases from V and 0 from J; bases not matched to a gene: 10. The CDR3 loop spans 18 amino acids. The CDR3 here is CASSANLGTGGLNTEAFF. CDR3 sequence (DNA): TGTGCCAGCAGCGCAAACCTCGGGACAGGGGGTCTGAACACTGAAGCTTTCTTT.

The gene calls are TRBV30 and TRBJ1-5, with D possibly TRBD1 on 5 matching bases. The CDR3 totals 13 residues. Trimming left V 1 base short and J 3 bases short, with 7 bases between. Germline values: CDR1 GTSNPN, CDR2 SVGIG (reference sequence). The CDR3 sequence: CAWSGQLNQPQHF. The CDR3, as DNA: TGTGCCTGGAGTGGACAGCTCAATCAGCCCCAGCATTTT. The whole variable domain, filled in from reference TRBV30 and TRBJ1-5, reads SQTIHQWPATLVQPVGSPLSLECTVEGTSNPNLYWYRQAAGRGLQLLFYSVGIGQISSEVPQNLSASRPQDRQFILSSKKLLLSDSGFYLCAWSGQLNQPQHFGDGTRLSIL.

The chain uses TRBV2 and TRBJ1-5; the match to TRBD1 covers 7 bases. V lost 6 bases and J lost 0; bases outside the gene matches: 11. The length of the CDR3 is 17 residues. Per the germline V gene, CDR1 is SNHLY and CDR2 is FYNNEI. As DNA, the CDR3 is TGTGCCAGCAGGCGGACAGGTGACCCTTATAGCAATCAGCCCCAGCATTTT. Protein: CASRRTGDPYSNQPQHF.

The rearrangement links TRBV19 to TRBJ1-2; 12 bases are shared with TRBD1. Per germline, CDR1 LNHDA and CDR2 SQIVND (reference sequence). The trim removed 5 bases at V and 8 bases at J, leaving 12 bases unmatched. This CDR3 comprises 16 residues. CDR3 region: CASSLLPGQGAGGYTF. CDR3 in DNA: TGTGCCAGTAGTCTTCTTCCGGGACAGGGGGCCGGGGGCTACACCTTC.

The CDR3 sequence is CASNTGDDLNSPLHF. DNA for the CDR3: TGCGCCAGCAATACGGGGGATGACCTTAATTCACCCCTCCACTTT. The V call is TRBV10-1, the J call TRBJ1-6; perhaps TRBD1 as D (5 bases). The germline V gene has CDR1 WNHNN and CDR2 SYGVQD (reference sequence). Trimming shortened V by 7 bases and J by 6 bases, and 16 bases separated the two germline ends. The CDR3 runs 15 residues.

This clone was seen just once. J is TRBJ2-1 and V is TRBV6-6; D gene ambiguous. Germline CDR1 MNHNY, CDR2 SVGAGI (reference sequence). This CDR3 region has 10 residues. Trimming removed 3 bases from V and 16 bases from J, with 10 bases in between. The chain's CDR3 is CASSYLRPFF. The CDR3 nucleotides are TGTGCCAGCAGTTATCTGCGTCCCTTCTTC.

Note on this clone: Other DNA sequences of this sample code for an identical CDR3. V is TRBV14 and J is TRBJ1-2; D unresolved. The CDR3 contains 12 residues. Germline CDR1 reads SGHDN; CDR2 reads FVKESK. The germline V and J ends were trimmed by 4 bases and 7 bases, with 10 bases remaining between them. The CDR3 DNA follows: TGTGCCAGCAGCCCAGGCGCGGGTGGCTACACCTTC. It yields the protein CASSPGAGGYTF.

This chain links TRBV4-1 with TRBJ1-5, with unresolved D. In germline, CDR1 is MGHRA, CDR2 YSYEKL. V was cut by 6 bases and J by 1 base, with 16 bases left in between. The CDR3 runs to 16 residues. CDR3 in amino acids: CASRPAWGGSNQPQHF. CDR3 nucleotides: TGCGCCAGCAGGCCTGCATGGGGAGGGAGCAATCAGCCCCAGCATTTT.

The rearrangement uses TRBV30 and TRBJ2-7; D might be TRBD2 (5 bases). CDR1 and CDR2 from the germline V gene are GTSNPN and SVGIG (reference sequence). The CDR3 runs 14 residues. The germline V and J ends were trimmed by 4 bases and 0 bases, with 13 bases remaining between them. CDR3 loop: CAWNRGGLSYEQYF. Here the CDR3 DNA reads TGTGCCTGGAATCGTGGCGGACTCTCCTACGAGCAGTACTTC. The full variable domain, its missing parts supplied by reference TRBV30 and TRBJ2-7, is SQTIHQWPATLVQPVGSPLSLECTVEGTSNPNLYWYRQAAGRGLQLLFYSVGIGQISSEVPQNLSASRPQDRQFILSSKKLLLSDSGFYLCAWNRGGLSYEQYFGPGTRLTVT.